Each of the 25 T cell receptor beta chains below was sequenced from the same sample in a study of lung T cells in sarcoidosis with Löfgren's syndrome. TCRdb processed the reads anew with MiXCR; each CDR3 protein has one entry. Here the sample spans 15,000 to 25,000 distinct CDR3 sequences, approximately 22% being singletons. The source material was CD4+ T cells from bronchoalveolar lavage. Receptor source: a human donor with sarcoidosis (Löfgren's syndrome or another form), or a control subject (not recorded which).

This clonotype is deemed medium-sized. The rearrangement joins TRBV20-1 to TRBJ2-7; 7 bases map to TRBD1. The CDR3 runs 16 residues. J gave up 3 bases and V 3 bases, and 14 bases lay outside the gene matches. Germline CDR1 is DFQATT and CDR2 is SNEGSKA (reference sequence). CDR3 bases: TGCAGTGCTAGGGTGACAGGGTCTCGGTTTCTCTACGAGCAGTACTTC. It specifies CSARVTGSRFLYEQYF.

A remark on this clonotype: One base away lies a much larger clone, so this may be a sequencing read error. The rearrangement links TRBV20-1 to TRBJ2-7; 9 bases fit TRBD2. The germline V gene encodes CDR1 DFQATT and CDR2 SNEGSKA (reference sequence). The V segment lost 6 bases and the J segment 7 bases; nucleotides outside the gene matches: 10. The CDR3 totals 13 residues. CDR3 DNA sequence: TGCAGTGCCGAACCTAGCGGGATGGTGGAGCAGTACTTC. This codes for CSAEPSGMVEQYF.

This clonotype was observed many times. The chain is built from TRBV20-1 and TRBJ2-1, with 7 bases aligning to TRBD2. Germline V gene sequence: CDR1 DFQATT, CDR2 SNEGSKA (reference sequence). The length of the CDR3 is 12 residues. J gave up 6 bases and V 4 bases, and 3 bases lay outside the gene matches. For the CDR3, the DNA is TGCAGTGCTAAGCGGGACGTCAATGAGCAGTTCTTC. Protein product: CSAKRDVNEQFF.

The chain combines TRBV3-1 with TRBJ2-1, with TRBD2 matching over 13 bases. Germline CDR1 LGHDT, CDR2 YNNKEL (reference sequence). Trimming took 4 bases from V and 2 from J; bases not matched to a gene: 5. This CDR3 has 17 amino acids. Here the CDR3 reads CASSRTSGRVTYNEQFF. The CDR3 DNA reads as TGTGCCAGCAGCCGGACTAGCGGGAGAGTAACCTACAATGAGCAGTTCTTC.

Concerning this clonotype itself: A much more abundant neighbour one base away suggests this may be a read error. The V and J genes are TRBV6-1 and TRBJ2-5, with D perhaps given as TRBD1 or TRBD2 (5 bases each). CDR3 length: 15 residues. Germline values: CDR1 MNHNS, CDR2 SASEGT. The CDR3, as DNA: TGCGCCAGCGGCCCGTCGCAGGGATTAATAGAGACCCAGTACTTC. Translated, it gives CASGPSQGLIETQYF.

V usage is TRBV29-1 and J usage is TRBJ2-2; D unresolved. The V end was cut by 7 bases, the J end by 2 bases, with 11 bases between. CDR3 length equals 13 residues. Germline CDR1 and CDR2: SQVTM and ANQGSEA. The CDR3 DNA follows: TGCAGCGCAAGGCCGGGTAACACCGGGGAGCTGTTTTTT. This gives the protein CSARPGNTGELFF.

The chain uses TRBV18 and TRBJ1-1, with TRBD1 matching 7 bases. Trimming at V came to 6 bases and at J to 6 bases, leaving 4 bases not matched to a gene. The germline CDR1 and CDR2 sequences are KGHSH and LQKENI. CDR3 length equals 12 residues. Here the CDR3 DNA reads TGTGCCAGCTCCAGACAGGGTTCTGAAGCTTTCTTT. It translates to CASSRQGSEAFF.

This clonotype is judged medium-sized. CDR3: CSATRRQGGVEEQYF. Written as DNA, the CDR3 is TGCAGTGCTACCCGCCGACAGGGGGGTGTAGAGGAGCAGTACTTC. This chain links TRBV20-1 with TRBJ2-7; TRBD1 aligns across 9 bases. The germline CDR1 and CDR2 sequences are DFQATT and SNEGSKA (reference sequence). This CDR3 contains 15 residues. Trimming cost V 4 bases and J 7 bases; bases outside gene matches: 14.

This clonotype was detected only a few times. The CDR3 DNA reads as TGCAGCGCGACTAGCGGGAGCGCAGATACGCAGTATTTT. Translated, it gives CSATSGSADTQYF. The V gene is TRBV29-1, the J gene TRBJ2-3; 12 nucleotides match TRBD2. V lost 7 bases to trimming and J lost 4 bases; unmatched junction nucleotides: 3. CDR3 length: 13 residues. Germline loops: CDR1 SQVTM, CDR2 ANQGSEA.

This clonotype was found a few times. The chain is built from TRBV2 and TRBJ2-2, with D perhaps matching TRBD2 (6 bases). Trimming left V 5 bases short and J 0 bases short, with 13 bases between. CDR3 length: 16 residues. CDR1 SNHLY and CDR2 FYNNEI come from the germline V gene. The CDR3, as DNA: TGTGCCAGCAGTCCAACTAGCCCCGCGAACACCGGGGAGCTGTTTTTT. This encodes CASSPTSPANTGELFF.

At least ten counts were recorded for this clonotype. The chain is built from TRBV2 and TRBJ1-4; D is ambiguous. CDR3 length equals 13 residues. V lost 7 bases, J lost 5 bases, and 11 bases lay in between. Germline loops: CDR1 SNHLY, CDR2 FYNNEI. CDR3 in amino acids: CASNGNLNEKLFF. CDR3 DNA: TGTGCCAGCAATGGGAATCTGAATGAAAAACTGTTTTTT.

This rearrangement joins TRBV9 to TRBJ1-1; D gene uncertain. In germline, CDR1 is SGDLS, CDR2 YYNGEE. V dropped 0 bases and J dropped 1 base, with 10 bases sitting between them. The CDR3 contains 15 residues. The CDR3 region has the DNA TGTGCCAGCAGCGTAGACTTCGGAAAGAACACTGAAGCTTTCTTT. It is translated as CASSVDFGKNTEAFF. Full variable domain (rest looked up from reference TRBV9 and TRBJ1-1): DSGVTQTPKHLITATGQRVTLRCSPRSGDLSVYWYQQSLDQGLQFLIQYYNGEERAKGNILERFSAQQFPDLHSELNLSSLELGDSALYFCASSVDFGKNTEAFFGQGTRLTVV.

This clonotype turned up a few times. The V and J genes are TRBV9 and TRBJ2-1; TRBD1 aligns across 8 bases. This CDR3 is 15 amino acids long. The ends lost 3 bases at V and 2 bases at J; junction bases unmatched: 4. CDR1 SGDLS and CDR2 YYNGEE come from the germline V gene. CDR3 protein: CASSATGAAYNEQFF. In DNA, the CDR3 is TGTGCCAGCAGCGCGACAGGGGCAGCCTACAATGAGCAGTTCTTC.

The rearrangement joins TRBV5-4 to TRBJ2-5, with TRBD1 matching over 9 bases. The V and J ends lost 0 bases and 5 bases, in that order; junction bases with no gene match: 2. The CDR3 loop spans 14 amino acids. Germline CDR1 SGHNT, CDR2 YYREEE (reference sequence). The CDR3: CASSLGQGGETQYF. CDR3 in DNA: TGTGCCAGCAGCTTGGGACAGGGGGGGGAGACCCAGTACTTC.

Ten or more counts support this clonotype. The chain has TRBV12-3 or TRBV12-4 and TRBJ1-4; maybe TRBD1 (5 bases). Between the trimmed V and J ends, which lost 6 bases and 0 bases, there was a span of 11 bases. CDR3 length equals 15 residues. In DNA, the CDR3 is TGTGCCAGCAGCCGAATGGGGGCAACTAATGAAAAACTGTTTTTT. Protein: CASSRMGATNEKLFF.

Of note for this clonotype: A much more abundant neighbour one base away suggests this may be a read error. The chain combines TRBV28 with TRBJ2-7; TRBD1 agrees at 9 bases. V gave up 7 bases and J gave up 6 bases; unmatched junction bases: 19. CDR1 and CDR2 from the germline V gene are MDHEN and SYDVKM. The CDR3 has 17 amino acids. The CDR3 DNA follows: TGTGCCAGCAAGGGGACAGGGTTTGGAGCGGCAAACTGCGAGCAGTACTTC. It translates to CASKGTGFGAANCEQYF.

On this clonotype itself: Being one base from a much bigger clone, this may be a read error. The chain is built from TRBV4-1 and TRBJ2-5; possible D gene TRBD2, 5 bases. V lost 2 bases, J lost 1 base, and 11 bases lay in between. The CDR3 is 15 amino acids. Germline values: CDR1 MGHRA, CDR2 YSYEKL. The CDR3 nucleotides are TGCGCCAGCAGCCAATTGGTAGCGTCCCAAGAGACCCAGTACTTC. This sequence encodes CASSQLVASQETQYF.

Many counts were recorded for this clonotype. The J gene is TRBJ2-7, the V gene TRBV18, with TRBD1 matching over 10 bases. CDR3 length equals 14 residues. Germline values: CDR1 KGHSH, CDR2 LQKENI. The junction had 2 bases not matched to a gene; V was cut back by 1 base and J by 5 bases. CDR3 in amino acids: CASSPRDRGNEQYF. The CDR3 region has the DNA TGTGCCAGCTCACCACGGGACAGGGGAAACGAGCAGTACTTC.

This chain links TRBV5-4 with TRBJ2-3; weak D call: TRBD1 (5 bases). V was trimmed by 1 base and J by 3 bases, leaving 6 bases between them. The germline V gene encodes CDR1 SGHNT and CDR2 YYREEE (reference sequence). The CDR3 is made up of 13 amino acids. The CDR3 DNA reads TGTGCCAGCAGCTTGCAGGGAACAGATACGCAGTATTTT. The encoded protein is CASSLQGTDTQYF.

By sample share, this clonotype is medium-sized. J is TRBJ2-3 and V is TRBV20-1, with D perhaps given as TRBD1 or TRBD2 (5 bases each). V lost 7 bases and J 3 bases, leaving 14 bases between the germline ends. The CDR3 has 13 amino acids. Germline values: CDR1 DFQATT, CDR2 SNEGSKA (reference sequence). This CDR3 reads CSVPRGVTDTQYF. The CDR3 DNA is TGCAGTGTTCCGAGAGGGGTAACAGATACGCAGTATTTT.

As concerns this clonotype: The germline gene is not matched at one end of the junction; a read error may be the cause. The rearrangement links TRBV12-3 or TRBV12-4 to TRBJ1-5; TRBD1 might be the D (5 bases). CDR3 length: 16 amino acids. CDR3 region: CARSLDDRYSNQPQHF. The CDR3 DNA reads TGTGCCAGAAGTTTAGACGACAGATATAGCAATCAGCCCCAGCATTTT.

This clonotype is medium-sized within its sample. This CDR3 is CASRLGGLPQYF. Here the CDR3 DNA reads TGTGCCAGCAGGTTGGGTGGCTTGCCGCAGTATTTT. The chain links TRBV28 to TRBJ2-3; D is undetermined. The CDR3 spans 12 residues. The ends were cut back, 6 bases at V and 10 bases at J, with 14 bases in the middle. The germline CDR1 and CDR2 sequences are MDHEN and SYDVKM. The variable domain in full, with the rest retrieved from reference TRBV28 and TRBJ2-3, is DVKVTQSSRYLVKRTGEKVFLECVQDMDHENMFWYRQDPGLGLRLIYFSYDVKMKEKGDIPEGYSVSREKKERFSLILESASTNQTSMYLCASRLGGLPQYFGPGTRLTVL.

This clonotype was counted between two and nine times. The chain couples TRBV29-1 to TRBJ2-4; TRBD2 might be the D (7 bases). The V gene lost 3 bases and the J gene lost 1 base, with 13 bases spanning the gap. Germline V lookup: CDR1 SQVTM, CDR2 ANQGSEA. CDR3 length equals 15 residues. The CDR3 reads CSVESGGFAKNIQYF. In nucleotides, the CDR3 is TGCAGCGTTGAGTCGGGGGGCTTCGCCAAAAACATTCAGTACTTC.

About this clonotype itself: A much larger clone differs from this one at a single base, so this may be a read error. CDR3: CASSLLGEAGTGELFF. As DNA, the CDR3 is TGTGCCAGCAGCTTATTGGGGGAAGCGGGCACCGGGGAGCTGTTTTTT. The chain is built from TRBV7-6 and TRBJ2-2, with TRBD2 as a possible D gene (6 bases). The CDR3 length is 16 residues. V lost 2 bases and J 4 bases, leaving 14 bases between the germline ends. Germline CDR1 and CDR2: SGHVS and FNYEAQ.

This clonotype counts as medium-sized. V gene TRBV6-1 combines with J gene TRBJ2-3; D remains unclear. The CDR3 is made up of 14 amino acids. V lost 5 bases to trimming and J lost 4 bases, with 13 bases between them. Germline assignment: CDR1 MNHNS and CDR2 SASEGT. CDR3 sequence (DNA): TGTGCCAGCAGTACCAGGCTCGTCTCAGATACGCAGTATTTT. It encodes CASSTRLVSDTQYF.